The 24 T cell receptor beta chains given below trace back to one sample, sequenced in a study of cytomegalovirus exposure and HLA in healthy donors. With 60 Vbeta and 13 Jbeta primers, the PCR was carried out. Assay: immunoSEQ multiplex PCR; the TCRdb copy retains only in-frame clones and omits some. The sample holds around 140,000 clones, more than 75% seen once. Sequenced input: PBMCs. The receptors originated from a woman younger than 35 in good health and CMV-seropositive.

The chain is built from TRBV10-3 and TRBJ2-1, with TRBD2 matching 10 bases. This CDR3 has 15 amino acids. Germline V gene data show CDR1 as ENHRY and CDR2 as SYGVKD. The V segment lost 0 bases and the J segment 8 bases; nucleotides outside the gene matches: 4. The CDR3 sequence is CAISESSGGAYEQFF. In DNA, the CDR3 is TGTGCCATCAGTGAGTCCAGCGGGGGGGCCTATGAGCAGTTCTTC.

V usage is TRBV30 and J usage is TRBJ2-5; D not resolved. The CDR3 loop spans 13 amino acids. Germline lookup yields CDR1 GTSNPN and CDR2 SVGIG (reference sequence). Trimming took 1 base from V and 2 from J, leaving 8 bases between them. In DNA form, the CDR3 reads TGTGCCTGGAGTGGGAGCGATCAAGAGACCCAGTACTTC. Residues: CAWSGSDQETQYF.

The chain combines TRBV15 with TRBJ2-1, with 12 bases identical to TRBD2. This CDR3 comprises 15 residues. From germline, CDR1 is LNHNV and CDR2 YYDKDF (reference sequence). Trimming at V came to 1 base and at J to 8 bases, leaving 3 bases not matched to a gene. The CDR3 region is CATSRASGGADEQFF. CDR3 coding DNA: TGTGCCACCAGCAGAGCTAGCGGGGGGGCCGATGAGCAGTTCTTC.

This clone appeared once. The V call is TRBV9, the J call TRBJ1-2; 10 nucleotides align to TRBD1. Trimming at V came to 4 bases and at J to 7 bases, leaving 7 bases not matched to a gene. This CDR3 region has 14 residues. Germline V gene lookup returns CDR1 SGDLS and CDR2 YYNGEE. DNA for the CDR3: TGTGCCAGCAGCCCTCGGACAGGGGGTGTTGGCTACACCTTC. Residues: CASSPRTGGVGYTF.

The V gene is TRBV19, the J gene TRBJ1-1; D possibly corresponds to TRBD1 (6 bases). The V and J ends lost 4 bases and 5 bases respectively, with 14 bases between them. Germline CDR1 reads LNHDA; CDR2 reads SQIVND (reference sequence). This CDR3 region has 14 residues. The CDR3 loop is CASSNMGARTEAFF. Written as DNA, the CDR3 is TGTGCCAGTAGTAATATGGGGGCTCGGACTGAAGCTTTCTTT.

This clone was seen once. The CDR3, as DNA: TGTGGCGTACTGGGCGGGGGGCAAGAAAAACTGTTTTTT. It specifies CGVLGGGQEKLFF. This chain links TRBV6-5 with TRBJ1-4, with a tentative D call TRBD1 (6 bases). Germline V gene sequence: CDR1 MNHEY, CDR2 SVGAGI. The CDR3 is 13 amino acids.

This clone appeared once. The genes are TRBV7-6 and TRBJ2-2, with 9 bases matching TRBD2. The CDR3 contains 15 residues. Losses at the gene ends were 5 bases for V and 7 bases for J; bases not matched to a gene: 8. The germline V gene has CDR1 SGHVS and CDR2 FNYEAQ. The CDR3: CASSQGLAEGGELFF. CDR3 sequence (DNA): TGTGCCAGCAGCCAGGGACTAGCAGAAGGCGGGGAGCTGTTTTTT.

The CDR3 nucleotides read TGTGCCAGCAGTTTAGGGACAGGGGTCTCCTACAATGAGCAGTTCTTC. This encodes CASSLGTGVSYNEQFF. The V and J genes are TRBV28 and TRBJ2-1; 10 bases map to TRBD1. The CDR3 runs to 16 residues. The J segment lost 0 bases and the V segment lost 2 bases, leaving 1 base of the junction unmatched. Germline V gene data show CDR1 as MDHEN and CDR2 as SYDVKM.

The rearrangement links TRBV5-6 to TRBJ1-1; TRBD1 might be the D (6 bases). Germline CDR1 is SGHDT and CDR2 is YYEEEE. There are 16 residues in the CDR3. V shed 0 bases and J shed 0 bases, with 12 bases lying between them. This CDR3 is CASSLALQGLNTEAFF. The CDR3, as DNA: TGTGCCAGCAGCTTGGCCTTACAGGGCCTGAACACTGAAGCTTTCTTT.

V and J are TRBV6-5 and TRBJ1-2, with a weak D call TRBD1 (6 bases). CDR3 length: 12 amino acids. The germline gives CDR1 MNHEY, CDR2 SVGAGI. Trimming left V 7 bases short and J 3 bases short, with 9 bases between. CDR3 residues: CASNRADYGYTF. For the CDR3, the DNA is TGTGCCAGCAACAGGGCTGACTATGGCTACACCTTC.

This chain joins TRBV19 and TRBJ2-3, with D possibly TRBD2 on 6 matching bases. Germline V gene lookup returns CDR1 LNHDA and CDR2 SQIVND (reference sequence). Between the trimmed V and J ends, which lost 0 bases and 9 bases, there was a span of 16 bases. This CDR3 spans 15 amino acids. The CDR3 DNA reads TGTGCCAGTAGTATAGACGGAGTTGGAGGGAGCACGCAGTATTTT. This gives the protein CASSIDGVGGSTQYF.

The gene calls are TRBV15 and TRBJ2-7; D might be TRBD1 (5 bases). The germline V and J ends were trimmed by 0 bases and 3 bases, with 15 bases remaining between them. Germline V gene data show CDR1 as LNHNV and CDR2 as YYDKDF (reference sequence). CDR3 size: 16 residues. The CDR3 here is CATSRERGAQRYEQYF. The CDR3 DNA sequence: TGTGCCACCAGCAGAGAAAGGGGCGCACAACGCTACGAGCAGTACTTC.

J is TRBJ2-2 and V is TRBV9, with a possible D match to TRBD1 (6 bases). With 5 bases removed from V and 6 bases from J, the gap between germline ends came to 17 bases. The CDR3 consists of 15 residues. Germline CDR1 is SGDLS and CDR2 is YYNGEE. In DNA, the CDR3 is TGTGCCAGCAGTTACGGGGCAGGGGAAGCCGGGGAGCTGTTTTTT. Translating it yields CASSYGAGEAGELFF.

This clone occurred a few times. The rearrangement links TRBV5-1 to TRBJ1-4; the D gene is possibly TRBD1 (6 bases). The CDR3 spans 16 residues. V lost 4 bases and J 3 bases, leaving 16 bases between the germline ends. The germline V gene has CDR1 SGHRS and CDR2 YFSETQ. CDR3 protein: CASSEEGVLANEKLFF. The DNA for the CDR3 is TGCGCCAGCAGCGAAGAGGGGGTGCTCGCTAATGAAAAACTGTTTTTT.

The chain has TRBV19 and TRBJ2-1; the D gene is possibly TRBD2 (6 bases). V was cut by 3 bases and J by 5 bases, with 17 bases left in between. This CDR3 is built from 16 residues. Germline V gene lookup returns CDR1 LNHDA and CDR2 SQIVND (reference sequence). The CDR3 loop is CASSMIRASAHNEQFF. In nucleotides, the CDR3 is TGTGCCAGTAGTATGATCCGGGCTAGCGCCCACAATGAGCAGTTCTTC. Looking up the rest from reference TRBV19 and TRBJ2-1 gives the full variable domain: DGGITQSPKYLFRKEGQNVTLSCEQNLNHDAMYWYRQDPGQGLRLIYYSQIVNDFQKGDIAEGYSVSREKKESFPLTVTSAQKNPTAFYLCASSMIRASAHNEQFFGPGTRLTVL.

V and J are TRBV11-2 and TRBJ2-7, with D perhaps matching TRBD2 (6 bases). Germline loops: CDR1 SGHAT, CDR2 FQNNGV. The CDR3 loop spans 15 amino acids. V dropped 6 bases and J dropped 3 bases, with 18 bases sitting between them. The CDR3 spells CASRFRGEAYYEQYF. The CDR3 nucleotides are TGTGCCAGCAGGTTTCGAGGGGAGGCTTACTACGAGCAGTACTTC.

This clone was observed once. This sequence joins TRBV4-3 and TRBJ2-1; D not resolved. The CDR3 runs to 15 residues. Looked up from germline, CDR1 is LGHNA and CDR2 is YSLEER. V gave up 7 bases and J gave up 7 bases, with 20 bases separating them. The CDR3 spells CASKRLKDSSNEQFF. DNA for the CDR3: TGCGCCAGCAAGCGTCTAAAGGATTCGAGTAATGAGCAGTTCTTC.

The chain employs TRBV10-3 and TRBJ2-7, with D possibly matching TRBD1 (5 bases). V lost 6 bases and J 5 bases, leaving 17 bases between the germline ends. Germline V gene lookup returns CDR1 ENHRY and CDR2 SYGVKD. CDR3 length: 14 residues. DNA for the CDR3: TGTGCCATCAGCCCGAGACAGTTCGGAAACGAGCAGTACTTC. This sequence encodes CAISPRQFGNEQYF.

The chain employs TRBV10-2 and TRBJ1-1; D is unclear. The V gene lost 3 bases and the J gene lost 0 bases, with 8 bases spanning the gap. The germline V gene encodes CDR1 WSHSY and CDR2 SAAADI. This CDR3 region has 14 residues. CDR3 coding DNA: TGCGCCAGCAGTGATGTCTTAGTGAACACTGAAGCTTTCTTT. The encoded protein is CASSDVLVNTEAFF.

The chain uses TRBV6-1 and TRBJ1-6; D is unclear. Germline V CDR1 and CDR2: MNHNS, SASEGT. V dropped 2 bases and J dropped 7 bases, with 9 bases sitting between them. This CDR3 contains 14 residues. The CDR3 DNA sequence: TGTGCCAGCAGTGAATTGGAGGCCAATTCACCCCTCCACTTT. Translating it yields CASSELEANSPLHF.

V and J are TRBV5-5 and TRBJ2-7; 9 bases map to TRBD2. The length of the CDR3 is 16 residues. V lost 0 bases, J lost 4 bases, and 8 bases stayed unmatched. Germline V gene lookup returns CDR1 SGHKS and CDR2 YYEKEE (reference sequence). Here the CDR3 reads CASSLGIGGGVYEQYF. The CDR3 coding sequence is TGTGCCAGCAGCTTGGGGATTGGCGGGGGGGTGTACGAGCAGTACTTC.

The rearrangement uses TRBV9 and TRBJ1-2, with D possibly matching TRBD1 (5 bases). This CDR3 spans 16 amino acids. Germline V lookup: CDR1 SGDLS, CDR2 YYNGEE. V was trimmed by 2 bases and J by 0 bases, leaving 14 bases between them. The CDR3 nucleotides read TGTGCCAGCAGCGTTTCCCTAAGACAGTCTAACTATGGCTACACCTTC. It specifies CASSVSLRQSNYGYTF.

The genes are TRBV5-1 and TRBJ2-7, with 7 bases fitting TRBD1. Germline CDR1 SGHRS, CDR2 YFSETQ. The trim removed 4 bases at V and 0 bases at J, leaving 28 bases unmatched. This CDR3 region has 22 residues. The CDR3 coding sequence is TGCGCCAGCAGCCGCCCGGGACAGCTAAAAGAATCAACCGCGTCAAGCTCCTACGAGCAGTACTTC. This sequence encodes CASSRPGQLKESTASSSYEQYF.

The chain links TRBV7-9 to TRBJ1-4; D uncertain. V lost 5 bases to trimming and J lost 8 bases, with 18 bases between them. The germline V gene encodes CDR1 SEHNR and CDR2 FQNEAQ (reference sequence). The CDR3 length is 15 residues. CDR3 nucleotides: TGTGCCAGCAGCCGCCCGGTCGAGGTGTCCGAAAAACTGTTTTTT. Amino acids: CASSRPVEVSEKLFF.